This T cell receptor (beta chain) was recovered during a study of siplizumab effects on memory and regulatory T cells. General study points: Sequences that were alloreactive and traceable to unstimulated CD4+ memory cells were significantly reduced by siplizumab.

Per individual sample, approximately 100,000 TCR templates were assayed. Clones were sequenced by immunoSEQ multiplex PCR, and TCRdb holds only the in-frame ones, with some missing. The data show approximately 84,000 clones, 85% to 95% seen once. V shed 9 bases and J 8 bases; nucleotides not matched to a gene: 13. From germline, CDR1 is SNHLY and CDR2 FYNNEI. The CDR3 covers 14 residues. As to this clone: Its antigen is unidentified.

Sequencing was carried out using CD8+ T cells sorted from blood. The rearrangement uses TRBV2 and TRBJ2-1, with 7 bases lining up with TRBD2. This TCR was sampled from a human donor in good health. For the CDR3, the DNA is TGTGCCAGGGAGCCTAGCGGCCCCTTGGATGAGCAGTTCTTC. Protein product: CAREPSGPLDEQFF.